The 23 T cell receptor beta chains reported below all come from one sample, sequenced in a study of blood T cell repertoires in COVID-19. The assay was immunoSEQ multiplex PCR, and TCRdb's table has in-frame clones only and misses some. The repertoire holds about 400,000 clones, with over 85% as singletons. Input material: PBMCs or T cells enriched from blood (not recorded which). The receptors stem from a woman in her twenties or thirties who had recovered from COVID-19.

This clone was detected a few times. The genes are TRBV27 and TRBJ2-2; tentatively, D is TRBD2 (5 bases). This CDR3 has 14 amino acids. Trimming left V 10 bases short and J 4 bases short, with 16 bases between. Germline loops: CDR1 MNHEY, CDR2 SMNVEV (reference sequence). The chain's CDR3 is CATLPRAGTGELFF. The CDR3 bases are TGTGCCACCCTGCCGCGGGCAGGCACCGGGGAGCTGTTTTTT.

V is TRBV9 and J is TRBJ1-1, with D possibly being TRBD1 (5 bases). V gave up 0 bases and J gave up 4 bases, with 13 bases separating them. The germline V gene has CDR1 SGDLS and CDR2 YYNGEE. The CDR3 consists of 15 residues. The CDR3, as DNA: TGTGCCAGCAGCGTAGAGCCAGGGATGGGCACTGAAGCTTTCTTT. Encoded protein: CASSVEPGMGTEAFF.

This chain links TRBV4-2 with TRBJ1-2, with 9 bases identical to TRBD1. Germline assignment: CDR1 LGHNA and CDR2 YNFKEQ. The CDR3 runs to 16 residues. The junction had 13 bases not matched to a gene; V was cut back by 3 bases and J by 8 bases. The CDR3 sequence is CASSQGTGQGIFGYTF. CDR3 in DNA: TGTGCCAGCAGCCAGGGAACGGGACAGGGAATTTTCGGCTACACCTTC.

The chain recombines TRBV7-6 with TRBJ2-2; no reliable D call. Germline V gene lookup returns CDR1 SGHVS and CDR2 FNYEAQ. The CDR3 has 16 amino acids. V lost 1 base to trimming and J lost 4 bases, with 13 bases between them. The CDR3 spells CASSLVGRLLTGELFF. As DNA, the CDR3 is TGTGCCAGCAGCTTAGTGGGTAGACTGCTCACCGGGGAGCTGTTTTTT.

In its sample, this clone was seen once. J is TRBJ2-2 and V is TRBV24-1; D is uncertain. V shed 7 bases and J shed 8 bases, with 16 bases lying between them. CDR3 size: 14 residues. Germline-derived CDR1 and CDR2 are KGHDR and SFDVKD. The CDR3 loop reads CATSPTDTLGELFF. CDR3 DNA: TGTGCCACCAGCCCGACTGATACACTTGGGGAGCTGTTTTTT.

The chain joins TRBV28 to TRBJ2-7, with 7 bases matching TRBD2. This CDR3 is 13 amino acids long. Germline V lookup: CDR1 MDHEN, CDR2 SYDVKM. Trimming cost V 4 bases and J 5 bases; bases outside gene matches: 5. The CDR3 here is CASSWTRRDEQYF. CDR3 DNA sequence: TGTGCCAGCAGTTGGACTAGGAGAGACGAGCAGTACTTC.

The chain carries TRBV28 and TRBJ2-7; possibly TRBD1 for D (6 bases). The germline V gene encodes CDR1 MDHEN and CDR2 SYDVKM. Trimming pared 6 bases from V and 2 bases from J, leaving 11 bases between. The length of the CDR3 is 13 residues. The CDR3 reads CASRATGTYEQYF. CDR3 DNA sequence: TGTGCCAGCAGGGCCACAGGGACCTACGAGCAGTACTTC.

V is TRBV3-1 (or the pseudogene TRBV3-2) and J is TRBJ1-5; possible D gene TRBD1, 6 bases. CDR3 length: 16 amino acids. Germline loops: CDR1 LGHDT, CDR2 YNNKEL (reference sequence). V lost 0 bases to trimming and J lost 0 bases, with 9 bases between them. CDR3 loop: CASSQDPGASNQPQHF. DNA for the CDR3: TGTGCCAGCAGCCAAGATCCAGGGGCTAGCAATCAGCCCCAGCATTTT.

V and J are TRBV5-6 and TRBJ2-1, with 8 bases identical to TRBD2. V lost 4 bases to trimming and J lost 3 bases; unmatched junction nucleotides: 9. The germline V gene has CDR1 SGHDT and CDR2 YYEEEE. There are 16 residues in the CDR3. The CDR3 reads CASSPARGGYYNEQFF. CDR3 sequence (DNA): TGTGCCAGCAGCCCGGCCCGGGGGGGCTACTACAATGAGCAGTTCTTC.

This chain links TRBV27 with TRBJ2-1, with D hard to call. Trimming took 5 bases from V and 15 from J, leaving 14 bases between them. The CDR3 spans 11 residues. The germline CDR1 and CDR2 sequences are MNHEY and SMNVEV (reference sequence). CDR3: CASSQRHEMFF. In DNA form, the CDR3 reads TGTGCCAGCAGTCAAAGACACGAAATGTTCTTC.

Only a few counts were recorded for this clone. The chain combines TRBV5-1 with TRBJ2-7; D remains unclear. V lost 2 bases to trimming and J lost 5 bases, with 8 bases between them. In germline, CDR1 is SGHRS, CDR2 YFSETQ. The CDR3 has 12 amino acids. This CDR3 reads CASSLPGHEQYF. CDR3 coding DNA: TGCGCCAGCAGCTTACCGGGTCACGAGCAGTACTTC.

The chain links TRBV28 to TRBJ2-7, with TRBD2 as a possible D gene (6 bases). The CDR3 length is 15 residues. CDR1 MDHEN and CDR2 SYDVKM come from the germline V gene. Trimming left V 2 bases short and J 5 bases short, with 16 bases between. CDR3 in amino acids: CASSLESGDSDEQYF. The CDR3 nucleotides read TGTGCCAGCAGTTTAGAGTCGGGAGATTCGGACGAGCAGTACTTC.

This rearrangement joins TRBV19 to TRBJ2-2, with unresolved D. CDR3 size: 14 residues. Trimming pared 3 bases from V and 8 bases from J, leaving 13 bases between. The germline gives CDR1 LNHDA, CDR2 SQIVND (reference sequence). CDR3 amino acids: CASSIITQRGELFF. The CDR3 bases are TGTGCCAGTAGTATTATAACCCAGCGAGGGGAGCTGTTTTTT.

The CDR3 bases are TGTGCCAGCAGCCGAAACGCGGGGGTGAGATACGAGCAGTACTTC. It is translated as CASSRNAGVRYEQYF. V and J are TRBV7-3 and TRBJ2-7; 7 bases map to TRBD2. The CDR3 is 15 residues long. Germline values: CDR1 SGHTA, CDR2 FQGTGA. J gave up 4 bases and V 5 bases, and 11 bases lay outside the gene matches. The whole variable domain, remainder taken from reference TRBV7-3 and TRBJ2-7, is GAGVSQTPSNKVTEKGKYVELRCDPISGHTALYWYRQSLGQGPEFLIYFQGTGAADDSGLPNDRFFAVRPEGSVSTLKIQRTERGDSAVYLCASSRNAGVRYEQYFGPGTRLTVT.

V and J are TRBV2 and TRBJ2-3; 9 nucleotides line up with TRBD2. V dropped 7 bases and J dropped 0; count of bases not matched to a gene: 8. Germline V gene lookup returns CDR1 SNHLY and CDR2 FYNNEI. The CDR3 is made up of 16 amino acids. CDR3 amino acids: CASNLLAGASTDTQYF. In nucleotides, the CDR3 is TGTGCCAGCAATCTACTAGCGGGCGCTAGCACAGATACGCAGTATTTT. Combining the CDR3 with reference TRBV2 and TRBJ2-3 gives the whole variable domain EPEVTQTPSHQVTQMGQEVILRCVPISNHLYFYWYRQILGQKVEFLVSFYNNEISEKSEIFDDQFSVERPDGSNFTLKIRSTKLEDSAMYFCASNLLAGASTDTQYFGPGTRLTVL.

The CDR3 nucleotides read TGTGCCAGCAGCCTAGTCCCCGGGGGAGCGGGCACTGAAGCTTTCTTT. Residues: CASSLVPGGAGTEAFF. V and J are TRBV9 and TRBJ1-1, with TRBD1 as a possible D gene (5 bases). This CDR3 is built from 16 residues. V gave up 4 bases and J gave up 4 bases, with 20 bases separating them. Germline V gene data show CDR1 as SGDLS and CDR2 as YYNGEE.

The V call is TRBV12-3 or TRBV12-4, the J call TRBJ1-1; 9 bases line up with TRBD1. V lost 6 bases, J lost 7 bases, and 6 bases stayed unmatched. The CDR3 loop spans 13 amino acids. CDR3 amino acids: CASRLQGASEAFF. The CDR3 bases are TGTGCCAGCAGGCTACAGGGGGCTAGTGAAGCTTTCTTT.

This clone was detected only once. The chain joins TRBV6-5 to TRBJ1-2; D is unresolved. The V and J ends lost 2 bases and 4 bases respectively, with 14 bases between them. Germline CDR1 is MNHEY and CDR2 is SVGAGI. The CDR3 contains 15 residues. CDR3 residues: CASSYGRERSYGYTF. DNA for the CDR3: TGTGCCAGCAGTTACGGACGGGAGAGGAGCTATGGCTACACCTTC.

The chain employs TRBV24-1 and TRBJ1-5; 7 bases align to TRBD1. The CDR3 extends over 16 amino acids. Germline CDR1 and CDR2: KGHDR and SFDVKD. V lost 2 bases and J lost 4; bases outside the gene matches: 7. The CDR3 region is CATSDSTGADNQPQHF. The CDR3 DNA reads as TGTGCCACCAGTGATTCCACAGGGGCTGATAATCAGCCCCAGCATTTT.

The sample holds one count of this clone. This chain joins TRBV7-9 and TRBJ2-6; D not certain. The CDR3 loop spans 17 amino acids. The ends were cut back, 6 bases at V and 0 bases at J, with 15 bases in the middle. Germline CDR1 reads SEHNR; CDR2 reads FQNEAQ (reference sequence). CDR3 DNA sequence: TGTGCCAGCAGAACGGGTTCAAGTTCCTCTGGGGCCAACGTCCTGACTTTC. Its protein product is CASRTGSSSSGANVLTF.

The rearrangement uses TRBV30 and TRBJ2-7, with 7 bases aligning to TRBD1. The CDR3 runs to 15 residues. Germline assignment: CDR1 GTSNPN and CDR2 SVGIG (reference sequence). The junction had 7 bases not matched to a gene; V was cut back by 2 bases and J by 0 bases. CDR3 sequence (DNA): TGTGCCTGGAGTCCGGGACAGCCGAGCTCCTACGAGCAGTACTTC. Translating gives CAWSPGQPSSYEQYF.

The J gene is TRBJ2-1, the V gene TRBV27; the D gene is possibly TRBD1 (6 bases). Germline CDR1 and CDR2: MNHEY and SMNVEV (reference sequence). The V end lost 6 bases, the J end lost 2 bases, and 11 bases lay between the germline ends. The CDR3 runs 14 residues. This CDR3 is CASRVAGAYNEQFF. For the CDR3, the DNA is TGTGCCAGCAGGGTCGCAGGGGCCTACAATGAGCAGTTCTTC.

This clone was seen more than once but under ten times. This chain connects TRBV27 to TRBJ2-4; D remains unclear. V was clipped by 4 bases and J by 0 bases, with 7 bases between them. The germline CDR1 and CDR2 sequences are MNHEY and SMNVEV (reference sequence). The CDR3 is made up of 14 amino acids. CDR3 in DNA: TGTGCCAGCAGTTCCCCCGTAGCCAAAAACATTCAGTACTTC. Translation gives CASSSPVAKNIQYF.